The 22 T cell receptor beta chains given below trace back to one sample, sequenced in a study of shared clonotypes between healthy human individuals. Naive CD8 cells, CD45RO-negative and positively selected for CCR7, excluded terminally differentiated effector memory CD45RA+ cells. Clones were sequenced by immunoSEQ multiplex PCR, and TCRdb holds only the in-frame ones, with some missing. The sample records roughly 2 million clones, 85% to 95% being singletons. The source material was naive CD8+ T cells sorted from blood. The receptor set was obtained from a man aged 18 to 29 in good health.

V and J are TRBV7-2 and TRBJ2-1; 7 bases line up with TRBD1. The CDR3 spans 16 residues. Germline CDR1 SGHTA, CDR2 FQGNSA. V lost 5 bases and J lost 7; bases outside the gene matches: 14. CDR3 bases: TGTGCCAGCAGCCTTTGGGACAGCTTCCAAGGTAATGAGCAGTTCTTC. It translates to CASSLWDSFQGNEQFF.

This chain uses TRBV5-1 with TRBJ2-1; 9 nucleotides match TRBD2. Germline CDR1 reads SGHRS; CDR2 reads YFSETQ. V shed 5 bases, J shed 5 bases, and the junction held 8 bases outside the gene matches. The CDR3 length is 15 residues. CDR3 coding DNA: TGCGCCAGCAGTTCTGAGCGGGGGGACAACAATGAGCAGTTCTTC. Translating gives CASSSERGDNNEQFF.

The chain is built from TRBV27 and TRBJ2-4, with D tentatively TRBD1 or TRBD2 (6 bases each). Germline V gene lookup returns CDR1 MNHEY and CDR2 SMNVEV (reference sequence). The CDR3 totals 15 residues. V was shortened by 0 bases and J by 7 bases, with 13 bases between the two germline ends. CDR3 amino acids: CASSLSRGELNIQYF. CDR3 DNA: TGTGCCAGCAGTTTATCGAGGGGGGAGTTGAACATTCAGTACTTC.

The chain carries TRBV28 and TRBJ2-3; D may be TRBD2 (5 bases). This CDR3 contains 15 residues. Trimming took 8 bases from V and 2 from J, leaving 17 bases between them. Germline V lookup: CDR1 MDHEN, CDR2 SYDVKM. The CDR3: CASGLGSGDTDTQYF. The CDR3 DNA reads TGTGCCAGCGGGCTGGGGAGCGGCGACACAGATACGCAGTATTTT.

This chain joins TRBV19 and TRBJ1-2, with D hard to call. CDR1 and CDR2 from the germline V gene are LNHDA and SQIVND (reference sequence). The CDR3 contains 15 residues. The ends were cut back, 6 bases at V and 0 bases at J, with 14 bases in the middle. For the CDR3, the DNA is TGTGCCAGTAGCCCGGTGGGAACTCCTAACTATGGCTACACCTTC. Translation: CASSPVGTPNYGYTF. Complete variable domain (other parts from reference TRBV19 and TRBJ1-2): DGGITQSPKYLFRKEGQNVTLSCEQNLNHDAMYWYRQDPGQGLRLIYYSQIVNDFQKGDIAEGYSVSREKKESFPLTVTSAQKNPTAFYLCASSPVGTPNYGYTFGSGTRLTVV.

V gene TRBV7-9 combines with J gene TRBJ2-7; D unclear. V was pared by 5 bases and J by 7 bases, with 6 bases between. Germline V gene lookup returns CDR1 SEHNR and CDR2 FQNEAQ (reference sequence). The CDR3 totals 10 residues. In DNA, the CDR3 is TGTGCCAGCAGCATAGAAGAGCAGTACTTC. This translates into CASSIEEQYF.

This clone was seen just once. Other DNA sequences in this sample translate to the same CDR3. The chain combines TRBV7-9 with TRBJ2-7; D is undetermined. CDR3 length: 13 residues. CDR1 and CDR2 (germline): SEHNR, FQNEAQ (reference sequence). The V and J ends lost 1 base and 6 bases respectively, with 10 bases between them. The CDR3 sequence is CASSLGRSGEQYF. CDR3 DNA sequence: TGTGCCAGCAGCTTAGGACGCTCGGGCGAGCAGTACTTC.

J is TRBJ2-3 and V is TRBV7-9, with 10 bases matching TRBD2. Germline V lookup: CDR1 SEHNR, CDR2 FQNEAQ (reference sequence). The CDR3 is made up of 15 amino acids. Losses at the gene ends were 3 bases for V and 4 bases for J; bases not matched to a gene: 4. The CDR3 loop reads CASSFGLAGADTQYF. The CDR3 DNA is TGTGCCAGCAGCTTTGGGCTAGCGGGAGCAGATACGCAGTATTTT. Full variable domain (remainder filled in from reference TRBV7-9 and TRBJ2-3): DTGVSQNPRHKITKRGQNVTFRCDPISEHNRLYWYRQTLGQGPEFLTYFQNEAQLEKSRLLSDRFSAERPKGSFSTLEIQRTEQGDSAMYLCASSFGLAGADTQYFGPGTRLTVL.

DNA for the CDR3: TGTGCCAGCAGTTTACAGGGGTCAGGCGCTGAAGCTTTCTTT. Residues: CASSLQGSGAEAFF. This sequence joins TRBV27 and TRBJ1-1; D is perhaps TRBD1 (6 bases). Germline CDR1 MNHEY, CDR2 SMNVEV (reference sequence). The CDR3 contains 14 residues. With 2 bases removed from V and 6 bases from J, the gap between germline ends came to 13 bases.

This sequence joins TRBV9 and TRBJ1-4; 8 bases are a match to TRBD1. Losses at the gene ends were 2 bases for V and 8 bases for J; bases not matched to a gene: 5. Germline V gene lookup returns CDR1 SGDLS and CDR2 YYNGEE. The CDR3 covers 14 residues. As DNA, the CDR3 is TGTGCCAGCAGCGTGACAGGGGCCAAGGAAAAACTGTTTTTT. It yields the protein CASSVTGAKEKLFF.

On this clone: One base away lies a much larger clone, so this may be a sequencing read error. Other DNA sequences in this sample translate to the same CDR3. The chain combines TRBV9 with TRBJ2-2; D gene ambiguous. The CDR3 contains 11 residues. Germline lookup yields CDR1 SGDLS and CDR2 YYNGEE. CDR3 amino acids: CASSVAGELFF. The CDR3 nucleotides are TGTGCCAGCAGTGTAGCCGGGGAGCTGTTTTTT.

The CDR3, as DNA: TGTGCCACCAGCAGAGATCGGTCGAGCCATTACAATGAGCAGTTCTTC. This gives the protein CATSRDRSSHYNEQFF. The chain employs TRBV15 and TRBJ2-1; D gene ambiguous. Germline assignment: CDR1 LNHNV and CDR2 YYDKDF (reference sequence). The V gene lost 0 bases and the J gene lost 4 bases, with 13 bases spanning the gap. The CDR3 length is 16 residues.

V and J are TRBV6-5 and TRBJ2-2, with D possibly matching TRBD1 (6 bases). V lost 2 bases, J lost 8 bases, and 15 bases lay in between. This CDR3 contains 15 residues. Per germline, CDR1 MNHEY and CDR2 SVGAGI. The CDR3 DNA reads TGTGCCAGCAGTTACGGCCCAGGGGTCCCTGGGGAGCTGTTTTTT. Amino acids: CASSYGPGVPGELFF.

The V call is TRBV30, the J call TRBJ1-1; the D gene is possibly TRBD1 (6 bases). CDR1 GTSNPN and CDR2 SVGIG come from the germline V gene (reference sequence). Trimming cost V 5 bases and J 0 bases, with 16 bases left between them. The CDR3 has 15 amino acids. The CDR3 sequence is CAWSLGRDMNTEAFF. In DNA, the CDR3 is TGTGCCTGGTCTTTGGGTCGGGACATGAACACTGAAGCTTTCTTT.

V is TRBV11-2 and J is TRBJ1-3; no reliable D call. Germline V gene sequence: CDR1 SGHAT, CDR2 FQNNGV. V gave up 4 bases and J gave up 1 base, with 8 bases separating them. This CDR3 comprises 14 residues. CDR3 sequence reads: CASSSERSGNTIYF. The CDR3 DNA sequence: TGTGCCAGCAGCTCCGAACGGTCTGGAAACACCATATATTTT.

This clone was counted once. The V call is TRBV7-9, the J call TRBJ2-2; D gene ambiguous. Trimming took 1 base from V and 7 from J, leaving 10 bases between them. The germline gives CDR1 SEHNR, CDR2 FQNEAQ (reference sequence). This CDR3 comprises 14 residues. CDR3 protein: CASSLELVGGELFF. CDR3 DNA sequence: TGTGCCAGCAGCTTAGAGTTGGTCGGCGGGGAGCTGTTTTTT.

This clone was seen only once. Different DNA sequences within this sample yield the same CDR3. This sequence joins TRBV7-2 and TRBJ1-4, with unresolved D. In germline, CDR1 is SGHTA, CDR2 FQGNSA. V lost 1 base and J lost 0, with 6 bases in between. The CDR3 covers 15 residues. The DNA for the CDR3 is TGTGCCAGCAGCTTAGGAGCTGCAACTAATGAAAAACTGTTTTTT. Translated: CASSLGAATNEKLFF.

The chain uses TRBV27 and TRBJ1-6, with TRBD1 matching over 9 bases. This CDR3 comprises 13 residues. CDR1 is MNHEY, CDR2 SMNVEV, per germline (reference sequence). J was trimmed by 9 bases and V by 7 bases; bases with no gene match: 4. DNA for the CDR3: TGTGCCAGCACCGAGGACAGGGGTTCACCCCTCCACTTT. It yields the protein CASTEDRGSPLHF.

On this clone itself: Additional DNA sequences in this sample encode the identical CDR3. The chain joins TRBV7-9 to TRBJ1-6; 9 bases are a match to TRBD1. Trimming took 5 bases from V and 6 from J; bases not matched to a gene: 5. Germline CDR1 is SEHNR and CDR2 is FQNEAQ (reference sequence). The CDR3 covers 15 residues. CDR3 nucleotide sequence: TGTGCCAGCAGCCCGCCGGGACAGGGTAATTCACCCCTCCACTTT. Translated: CASSPPGQGNSPLHF.

The chain carries TRBV5-1 and TRBJ2-7; 7 nucleotides align to TRBD2. V trimming: 0 bases; J trimming: 4 bases; junction bases outside the gene matches: 7. The CDR3 is made up of 15 amino acids. Germline V gene sequence: CDR1 SGHRS, CDR2 YFSETQ. CDR3: CASSLEASGWYEQYF. The CDR3 coding sequence is TGCGCCAGCAGCTTGGAGGCTAGCGGCTGGTACGAGCAGTACTTC.

The chain links TRBV12-5 to TRBJ2-3, with 13 bases that match TRBD2. Trimming took 8 bases from V and 2 from J; bases not matched to a gene: 7. Germline V CDR1 and CDR2: LGHNT, FRNRAP. The CDR3 covers 16 residues. CDR3 sequence (DNA): TGTGCTAGTTCCTTGGGACTAGCGGGATTCACAGATACGCAGTATTTT. As protein: CASSLGLAGFTDTQYF.

CDR3 in DNA: TGTGCCAGCAGCGCGGGGACAGGGGAAGAGACCCAGTACTTC. Translating it yields CASSAGTGEETQYF. V is TRBV9 and J is TRBJ2-5, with TRBD1 matching over 10 bases. The CDR3 is 14 amino acids. The trim removed 3 bases at V and 3 bases at J, leaving 2 bases unmatched. Germline lookup yields CDR1 SGDLS and CDR2 YYNGEE.